The T cell receptor beta chain described here comes from a study of beta chain features in type 1 diabetes. Study in general: Cell yields, age and gender were similar between patients and healthy donors.

Markers CD45RO/CCR7/CD25/CD127/CD95/CD27 served to sort CD4+ naive, central memory, regulatory and stem cell-like memory cells. General study points: Type 1 diabetes patients showed fewer insertions and more deletions at VDJ junctions. There was a moderate but significant shortening of TCRB CDR3s in all four CD4+ subsets of Type 1 diabetes patients.

The entirety of the isolated RNA underwent reverse transcription, so expressed TCRB transcripts were sequenced. Here immunoSEQ multiplex PCR was the method, and the copy in TCRdb shows in-frame clones only, minus some. This sample carries 550,000 to 850,000 clones, around 15% of them seen once, and the ten largest clones take approximately 0.021%. Trimming removed 3 bases from V and 8 bases from J; junction bases left unmatched: 9. The CDR3 has 15 amino acids. Germline V gene lookup returns CDR1 GTSNPN and CDR2 SVGIG (reference sequence). As concerns this clone: Antigen unknown.

Sequencing input: naive CD4+ T cells from blood. The chain uses TRBV30 and TRBJ1-4; 10 positions agree with TRBD1. The TCR comes from a man between 18 and 29 years old with type 1 diabetes. The CDR3 sequence is CAWSDRDRGVEKLFF. CDR3 sequence (DNA): TGTGCCTGGAGCGACCGGGACAGGGGAGTCGAAAAACTGTTTTTT.